This TCR beta chain is drawn from a study of cytomegalovirus exposure and HLA in healthy donors. Study observations and caveats: The dataset shows that most TCR sequences were rare, while some public TCRs occurred in many donors. Apart from CMV serostatus, no immune exposure information was available.

A remark on this clone: Its antigen is undetermined.

In germline, CDR1 is SEHNR, CDR2 FQNEAQ (reference sequence). This CDR3 is 17 amino acids long. The J segment lost 10 bases and the V segment lost 3 bases, leaving 13 bases of the junction unmatched. PCR was performed using 60 Vbeta and 13 Jbeta primers. Assay: immunoSEQ multiplex PCR; the TCRdb copy retains only in-frame clones and omits some. The profile shows 120,000 to 150,000 clones, around 78% of them singletons. The chain carries TRBV7-9 and TRBJ2-1; 12 positions agree with TRBD2. The receptor comes from a man aged 40-49 years in good health and CMV-seropositive. The sample taken for sequencing was PBMCs. CDR3 sequence reads: CASSFGSSGRAGEEQFF. The DNA for the CDR3 is TGTGCCAGCAGCTTCGGATCTAGCGGGAGGGCCGGGGAGGAGCAGTTCTTC.